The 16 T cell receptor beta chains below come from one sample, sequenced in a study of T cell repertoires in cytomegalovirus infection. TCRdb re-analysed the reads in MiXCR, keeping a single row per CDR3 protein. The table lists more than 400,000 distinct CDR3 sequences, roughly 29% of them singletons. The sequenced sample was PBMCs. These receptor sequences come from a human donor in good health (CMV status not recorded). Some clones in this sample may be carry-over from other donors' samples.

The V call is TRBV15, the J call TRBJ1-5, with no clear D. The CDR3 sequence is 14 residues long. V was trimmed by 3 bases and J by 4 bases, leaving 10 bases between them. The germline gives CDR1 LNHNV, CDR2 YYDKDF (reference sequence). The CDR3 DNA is TGTGCCACCAGCAGCCGGGCGGGTAATCAGCCCCAGCATTTT. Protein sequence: CATSSRAGNQPQHF.

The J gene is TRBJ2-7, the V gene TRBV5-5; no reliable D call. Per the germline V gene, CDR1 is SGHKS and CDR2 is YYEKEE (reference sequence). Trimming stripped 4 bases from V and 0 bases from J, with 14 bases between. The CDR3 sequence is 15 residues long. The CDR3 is CASSPLSHSSYEQYF. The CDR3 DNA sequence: TGTGCCAGCAGCCCCCTGTCGCATAGCTCCTACGAGCAGTACTTC.

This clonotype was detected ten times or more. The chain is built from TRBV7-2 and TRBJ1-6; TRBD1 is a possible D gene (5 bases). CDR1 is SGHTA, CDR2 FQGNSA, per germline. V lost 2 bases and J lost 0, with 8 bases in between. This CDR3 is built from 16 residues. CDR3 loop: CASSLSQGSYNSPLHF. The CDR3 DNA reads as TGTGCCAGCAGCTTATCTCAGGGCTCCTATAATTCACCCCTCCACTTT.

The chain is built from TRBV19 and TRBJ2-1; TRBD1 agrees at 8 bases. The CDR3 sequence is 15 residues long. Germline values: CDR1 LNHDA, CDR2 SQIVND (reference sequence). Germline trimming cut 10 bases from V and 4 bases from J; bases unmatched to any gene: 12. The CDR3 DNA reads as TGTGCCAACAGGACAGGGACCCTCTTTTACAATGAGCAGTTCTTC. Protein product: CANRTGTLFYNEQFF.

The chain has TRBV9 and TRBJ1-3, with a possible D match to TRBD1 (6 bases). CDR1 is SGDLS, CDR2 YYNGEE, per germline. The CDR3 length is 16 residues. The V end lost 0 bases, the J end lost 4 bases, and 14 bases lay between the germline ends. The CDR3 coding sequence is TGTGCCAGCAGCGTAGAACCCACCAGGGGCGGAAACACCATATATTTT. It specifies CASSVEPTRGGNTIYF.

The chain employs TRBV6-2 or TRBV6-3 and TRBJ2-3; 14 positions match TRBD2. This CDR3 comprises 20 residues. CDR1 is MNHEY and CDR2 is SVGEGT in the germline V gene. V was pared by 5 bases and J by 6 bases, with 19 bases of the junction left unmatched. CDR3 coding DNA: TGTGCCAGCAGTCCCAGGACTAGCGGGAGGCCGGGTCGGGGATCGGATACGCAGTATTTT. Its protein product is CASSPRTSGRPGRGSDTQYF.

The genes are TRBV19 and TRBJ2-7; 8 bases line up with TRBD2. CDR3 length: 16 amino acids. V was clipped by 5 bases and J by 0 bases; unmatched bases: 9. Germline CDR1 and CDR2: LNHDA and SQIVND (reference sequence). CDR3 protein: CASSPRRSGSSYEQYF. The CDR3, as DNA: TGTGCCAGTAGTCCACGGCGCAGCGGGAGCTCCTACGAGCAGTACTTC.

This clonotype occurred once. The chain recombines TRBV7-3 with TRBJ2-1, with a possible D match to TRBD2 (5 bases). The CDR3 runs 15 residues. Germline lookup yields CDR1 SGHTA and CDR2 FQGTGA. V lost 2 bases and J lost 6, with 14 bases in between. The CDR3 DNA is TGTGCCAGCAGCTTACGGACTTCTATTTCCAATGAGCAGTTCTTC. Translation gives CASSLRTSISNEQFF.

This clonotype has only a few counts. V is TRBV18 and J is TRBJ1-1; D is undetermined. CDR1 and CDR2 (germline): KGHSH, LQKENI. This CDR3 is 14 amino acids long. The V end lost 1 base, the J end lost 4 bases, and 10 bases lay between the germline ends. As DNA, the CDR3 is TGTGCCAGCTCACCACGGGCAAGAGGCACTGAAGCTTTCTTT. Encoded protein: CASSPRARGTEAFF.

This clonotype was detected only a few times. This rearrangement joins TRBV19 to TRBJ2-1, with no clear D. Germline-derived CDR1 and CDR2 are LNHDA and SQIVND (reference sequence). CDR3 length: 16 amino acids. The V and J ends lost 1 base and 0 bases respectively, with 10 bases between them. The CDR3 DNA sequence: TGTGCCAGTAGTATAGCGGTTTCCAGCTCCTACAATGAGCAGTTCTTC. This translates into CASSIAVSSSYNEQFF.

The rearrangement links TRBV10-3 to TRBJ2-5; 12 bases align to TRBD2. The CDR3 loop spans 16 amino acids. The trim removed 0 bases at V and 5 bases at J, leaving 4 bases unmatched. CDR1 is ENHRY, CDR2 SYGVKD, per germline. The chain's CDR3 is CAISESKTSGRETQYF. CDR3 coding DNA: TGTGCCATCAGTGAGTCGAAAACTAGCGGGAGGGAGACCCAGTACTTC.

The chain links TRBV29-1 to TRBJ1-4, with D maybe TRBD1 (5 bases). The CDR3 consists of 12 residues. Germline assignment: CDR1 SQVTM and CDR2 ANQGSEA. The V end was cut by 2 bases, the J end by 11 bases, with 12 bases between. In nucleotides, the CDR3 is TGCAGCGTTGAACCGTACCAGGGTAAACTGTTTTTT. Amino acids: CSVEPYQGKLFF.

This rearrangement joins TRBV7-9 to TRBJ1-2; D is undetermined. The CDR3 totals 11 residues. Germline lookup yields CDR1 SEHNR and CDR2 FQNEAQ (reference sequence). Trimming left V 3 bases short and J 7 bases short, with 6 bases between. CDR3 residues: CASSFKSGYTF. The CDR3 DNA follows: TGTGCCAGCAGCTTTAAGTCTGGCTACACCTTC. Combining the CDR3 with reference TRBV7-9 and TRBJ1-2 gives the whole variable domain DTGVSQNPRHKITKRGQNVTFRCDPISEHNRLYWYRQTLGQGPEFLTYFQNEAQLEKSRLLSDRFSAERPKGSFSTLEIQRTEQGDSAMYLCASSFKSGYTFGSGTRLTVV.

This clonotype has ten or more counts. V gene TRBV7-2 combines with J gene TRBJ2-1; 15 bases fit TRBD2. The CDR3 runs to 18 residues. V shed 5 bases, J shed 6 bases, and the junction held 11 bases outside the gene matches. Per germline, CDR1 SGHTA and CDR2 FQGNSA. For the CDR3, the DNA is TGTGCCAGCAGCCGGGGACTAGCGGGAGGCCGAAAACCCAATGAGCAGTTCTTC. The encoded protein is CASSRGLAGGRKPNEQFF. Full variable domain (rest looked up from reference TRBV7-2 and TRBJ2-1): GAGVSQSPSNKVTEKGKDVELRCDPISGHTALYWYRQSLGQGLEFLIYFQGNSAPDKSGLPSDRFSAERTGGSVSTLTIQRTQQEDSAVYLCASSRGLAGGRKPNEQFFGPGTRLTVL.

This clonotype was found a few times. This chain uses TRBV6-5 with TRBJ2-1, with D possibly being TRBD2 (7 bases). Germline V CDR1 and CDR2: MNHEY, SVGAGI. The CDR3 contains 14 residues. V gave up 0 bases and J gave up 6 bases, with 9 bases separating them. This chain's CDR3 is CASSYSGGGNEQFF. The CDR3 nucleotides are TGTGCCAGCAGTTACTCGGGAGGGGGCAATGAGCAGTTCTTC.

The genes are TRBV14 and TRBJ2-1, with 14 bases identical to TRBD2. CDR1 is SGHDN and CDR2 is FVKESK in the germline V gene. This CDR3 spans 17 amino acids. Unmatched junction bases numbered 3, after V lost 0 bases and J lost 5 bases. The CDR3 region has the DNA TGTGCCAGCAGCCAAGAGGGACTAGCGGGAGCCCACAATGAGCAGTTCTTC. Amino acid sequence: CASSQEGLAGAHNEQFF.